The clone carrying this T cell receptor (beta chain) was counted ten times or more. The treatment denotes: some 19 received Ad26.COV2.S at low or high dose, single or two shots; roughly five received placebo; per-sample allocation not given. Day 63 after the first injection of vaccine or placebo was the sampling time. This specimen comes from a study of Ad26.COV2.S vaccination and SARS-CoV-2 variants. This CDR3 region has 15 residues. CDR1 is MNHEY, CDR2 SVGAGI, per germline. The V gene end was trimmed by 5 bases and the J gene end by 2 bases; junction bases not matched to a gene: 5. Assay: immunoSEQ multiplex PCR; the TCRdb copy retains only in-frame clones and omits some. The sample yields approximately 480,000 clones, around 90% seen once.

The TCR was taken from a person between 18 and 65 years old who received the Ad26.COV2.S COVID-19 vaccine or a placebo. The source material was peripheral blood, sampled in a trial of Ad26.COV2.S vaccine versus placebo. The chain combines TRBV6-5 with TRBJ1-5; 8 bases are a match to TRBD1. The CDR3, as DNA: TGTGCCAGCAGTCCCGACAGGGGAGGCAATCAGCCCCAGCATTTT. Translating it yields CASSPDRGGNQPQHF.